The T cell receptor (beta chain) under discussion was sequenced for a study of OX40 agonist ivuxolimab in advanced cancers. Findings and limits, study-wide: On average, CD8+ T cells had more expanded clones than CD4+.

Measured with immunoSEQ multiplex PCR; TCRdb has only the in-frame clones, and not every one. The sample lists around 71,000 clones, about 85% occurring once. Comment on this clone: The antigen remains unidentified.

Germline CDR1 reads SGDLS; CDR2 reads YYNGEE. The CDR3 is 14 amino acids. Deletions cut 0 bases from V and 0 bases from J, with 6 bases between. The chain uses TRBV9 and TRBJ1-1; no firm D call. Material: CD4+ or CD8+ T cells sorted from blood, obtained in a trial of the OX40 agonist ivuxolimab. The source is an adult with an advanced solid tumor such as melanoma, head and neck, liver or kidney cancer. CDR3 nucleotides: TGTGCCAGCAGCGTAGGGCATATGAACACTGAAGCTTTCTTT. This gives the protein CASSVGHMNTEAFF.